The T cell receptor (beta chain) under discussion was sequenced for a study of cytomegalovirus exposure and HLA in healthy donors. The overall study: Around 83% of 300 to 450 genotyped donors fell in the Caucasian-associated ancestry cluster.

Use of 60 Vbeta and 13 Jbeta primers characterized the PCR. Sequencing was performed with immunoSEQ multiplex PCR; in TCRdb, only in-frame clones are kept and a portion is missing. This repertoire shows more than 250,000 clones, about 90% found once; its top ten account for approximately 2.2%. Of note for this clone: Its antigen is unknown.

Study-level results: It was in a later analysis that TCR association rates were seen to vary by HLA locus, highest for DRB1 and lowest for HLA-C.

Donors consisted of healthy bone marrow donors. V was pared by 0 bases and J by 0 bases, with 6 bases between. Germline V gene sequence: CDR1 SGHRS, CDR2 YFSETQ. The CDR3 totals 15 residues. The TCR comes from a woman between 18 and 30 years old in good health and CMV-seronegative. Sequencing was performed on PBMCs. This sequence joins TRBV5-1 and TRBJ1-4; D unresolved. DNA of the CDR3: TGCGCCAGCAGCTTGGACACAGCAACTAATGAAAAACTGTTTTTT. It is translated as CASSLDTATNEKLFF.